The rows below give T cell receptor beta chains drawn from one sample of a study of neurological immune-mediated disorders. TCRdb called the 5' RACE reads again in MiXCR, with one record for every CDR3 protein. Of around 67,000 distinct CDR3 sequences in the sample, less than 5.5% were seen once. The sequencing input was PBMCs. The source of these receptors is a man between 18 and 29 years old with multiple sclerosis. CDR3s include the opening cysteine and the closing phenylalanine or tryptophan. Fields, in order: D gene, V gene, J gene, CDR3 length, clone size, CDR3 DNA, CDR3 protein. The D gene is left open where the match is weak. Part of the rows lack a size; the others show once, few, many or a class for expanded clones.

d_call: -
v_call: TRBV29-1
j_call: TRBJ1-2
cdr3_length: 17
clone_size: many
cdr3_nt: TGCAGCGTTGAAGAGGCTTGGGGGGCGTTAAGTCTAGAAGGCTACACCTTC
cdr3_aa: CSVEEAWGALSLEGYTF

d_call: -
v_call: TRBV5-1
j_call: TRBJ1-5
cdr3_length: 13
clone_size: few
cdr3_nt: TGCGCCAGCAGCTTCGACCGGGATCAGCCCCAGAATTTT
cdr3_aa: CASSFDRDQPQNF

d_call: TRBD2
v_call: TRBV7-8
j_call: TRBJ2-5
cdr3_length: 15
clone_size: many
cdr3_nt: TGTGCCAGCAGCCCCGGACTAGCGGGACGGGAGACCCAGTACTTC
cdr3_aa: CASSPGLAGRETQYF

d_call: -
v_call: TRBV18
j_call: TRBJ1-1
cdr3_length: 12
clone_size: -
cdr3_nt: TGTGCCAGCTCACCGCCTATGGCGGAAGCTTTCTTT
cdr3_aa: CASSPPMAEAFF

d_call: -
v_call: TRBV7-2
j_call: TRBJ2-1
cdr3_length: 14
clone_size: many
cdr3_nt: TGTGCCAGCAGCTTAAAAAGGAGCGGTGGGGAGCAGTTCTTC
cdr3_aa: CASSLKRSGGEQFF

d_call: -
v_call: TRBV6-5
j_call: TRBJ2-2
cdr3_length: 14
clone_size: many
cdr3_nt: TGTGCCAGCCGTTGGGGGGCCAACACCGGGGAGCTGTTTTTT
cdr3_aa: CASRWGANTGELFF

d_call: -
v_call: TRBV9
j_call: TRBJ2-1
cdr3_length: 15
clone_size: -
cdr3_nt: TGTGCCAGCAGCGTAGCGGGGGCTTCCTACAATGAGCAGTTCTTC
cdr3_aa: CASSVAGASYNEQFF

d_call: -
v_call: TRBV20-1
j_call: TRBJ1-5
cdr3_length: 13
clone_size: many
cdr3_nt: TGCAGTGCTGGGGGACATAGCAATCAGCCCCAGCATTTT
cdr3_aa: CSAGGHSNQPQHF

d_call: -
v_call: TRBV7-6
j_call: TRBJ2-5
cdr3_length: 13
clone_size: many
cdr3_nt: TGTGCCAGCGCTCCCAGGGTACGAGAGACCCAGTACTTC
cdr3_aa: CASAPRVRETQYF

d_call: TRBD2
v_call: TRBV20-1
j_call: TRBJ2-3
cdr3_length: 14
clone_size: many
cdr3_nt: TGCAGTGCTACCGGGACTAGCGGTACAGATACGCAGTATTTT
cdr3_aa: CSATGTSGTDTQYF

d_call: -
v_call: TRBV10-2
j_call: TRBJ1-5
cdr3_length: 15
clone_size: many
cdr3_nt: TGCGCCAGCAGTGAGCAGCCGGAAAGCTCATCGCCCCAGCATTTT
cdr3_aa: CASSEQPESSSPQHF

d_call: -
v_call: TRBV11-1
j_call: TRBJ2-7
cdr3_length: 12
clone_size: few
cdr3_nt: TGTGCCAGCAGCACTACCCCCTACGAGCAGTACTTC
cdr3_aa: CASSTTPYEQYF

d_call: -
v_call: TRBV9
j_call: TRBJ2-7
cdr3_length: 14
clone_size: many
cdr3_nt: TGTGCCAGCAGCTACCGACTCGACCGGGACGAGCAGTACTTC
cdr3_aa: CASSYRLDRDEQYF

d_call: TRBD1
v_call: TRBV19
j_call: TRBJ1-1
cdr3_length: 15
clone_size: many
cdr3_nt: TGTGCCAGTAGTTTCCGCAGGGGGATAAACACTGAAGCTTTCTTT
cdr3_aa: CASSFRRGINTEAFF

d_call: -
v_call: TRBV7-2
j_call: TRBJ2-3
cdr3_length: 12
clone_size: many
cdr3_nt: TGTGCCAGCAGCCCACAAGCGGATACGCAGTATTTT
cdr3_aa: CASSPQADTQYF

d_call: -
v_call: TRBV11-2
j_call: TRBJ2-1
cdr3_length: 15
clone_size: many
cdr3_nt: TGTGCCAGCAGCTTAGGGTCGGGAGCCTACAATGAGCAGTTCTTC
cdr3_aa: CASSLGSGAYNEQFF

d_call: TRBD1
v_call: TRBV20-1
j_call: TRBJ2-4
cdr3_length: 14
clone_size: many
cdr3_nt: TGCAGTGCTAGAACAGGGGGCAAGGGGAACATTCAGTACTTC
cdr3_aa: CSARTGGKGNIQYF

d_call: -
v_call: TRBV3-1
j_call: TRBJ1-5
cdr3_length: 15
clone_size: many
cdr3_nt: TGTGCCAGCAGCGTATCTGGGGGTGGGAATCAGCCCCAGAATTTT
cdr3_aa: CASSVSGGGNQPQNF

d_call: -
v_call: TRBV7-8
j_call: TRBJ1-4
cdr3_length: 13
clone_size: -
cdr3_nt: TGTGCCAGCAGCCCCCGGACGGGTGAAAAACTGTTTTTT
cdr3_aa: CASSPRTGEKLFF

d_call: -
v_call: TRBV9
j_call: TRBJ2-7
cdr3_length: 14
clone_size: many
cdr3_nt: TGTGCCAGCAGCCCCCCCGACAGTAACTACGAGCAGTACTTC
cdr3_aa: CASSPPDSNYEQYF

d_call: -
v_call: TRBV5-1
j_call: TRBJ2-7
cdr3_length: 14
clone_size: many
cdr3_nt: TGCGCCAGCAGCTTGGGGGTGCCTGGGGGCGAGCAGTACTTC
cdr3_aa: CASSLGVPGGEQYF

d_call: -
v_call: TRBV7-3
j_call: TRBJ2-5
cdr3_length: 14
clone_size: many
cdr3_nt: TGTGCCAGCAGCCCGGACGGGGAGCGAGAGACCCAGTACTTC
cdr3_aa: CASSPDGERETQYF

d_call: TRBD2
v_call: TRBV5-1
j_call: TRBJ2-5
cdr3_length: 15
clone_size: many
cdr3_nt: TGCGCCAGCACCTTGGGAAGCGGGAGTTCAGAGACCCAGTACTTC
cdr3_aa: CASTLGSGSSETQYF

d_call: TRBD2
v_call: TRBV7-2
j_call: TRBJ2-1
cdr3_length: 15
clone_size: -
cdr3_nt: TGTGCCAGCAGCTTACCGGGACTAGCGGGGCGTGAGCAGTTCTTC
cdr3_aa: CASSLPGLAGREQFF

d_call: -
v_call: TRBV5-1
j_call: TRBJ2-1
cdr3_length: 14
clone_size: few
cdr3_nt: TGCGCCAGCGGCCGGGACTCCTCCTACAATGAGCAGTTCTTC
cdr3_aa: CASGRDSSYNEQFF

d_call: -
v_call: TRBV20-1
j_call: TRBJ2-1
cdr3_length: 18
clone_size: many
cdr3_nt: TGCAGTGCTAGAGATTCAATCGGGAGTTTCCGCTCCTACAATGAGCAGTTCTTC
cdr3_aa: CSARDSIGSFRSYNEQFF

d_call: -
v_call: TRBV12-3/TRBV12-4
j_call: TRBJ2-2
cdr3_length: 14
clone_size: few
cdr3_nt: TGTGCCAGCAGTTTAGGGCAGGACACCGGGGAGCTGTTTTTT
cdr3_aa: CASSLGQDTGELFF

d_call: -
v_call: TRBV20-1
j_call: TRBJ2-3
cdr3_length: 12
clone_size: many
cdr3_nt: TGCAGTGCTACGGAGGAGGCAGATACGCAGTATTTT
cdr3_aa: CSATEEADTQYF

d_call: TRBD2
v_call: TRBV7-9
j_call: TRBJ2-1
cdr3_length: 18
clone_size: many
cdr3_nt: TGTGCCAGCAGCTCTTCTTCAGCGGGAGGCCTGACATACAATGAGCAGTTCTTC
cdr3_aa: CASSSSSAGGLTYNEQFF

d_call: TRBD2
v_call: TRBV20-1
j_call: TRBJ2-7
cdr3_length: 14
clone_size: many
cdr3_nt: TGCAGTGCTAGAGAGGGGGGGGAGTCTGGGGAGCAGTACTTC
cdr3_aa: CSAREGGESGEQYF

d_call: -
v_call: TRBV25-1
j_call: TRBJ2-1
cdr3_length: 13
clone_size: many
cdr3_nt: TGTGCCAGCAGTGAATCGTTTTTTTTTGGGCAGTTCTTC
cdr3_aa: CASSESFFFGQFF

d_call: TRBD1
v_call: TRBV7-9
j_call: TRBJ2-1
cdr3_length: 17
clone_size: many
cdr3_nt: TGTGCCAGCAGCTTAGGGACTACAGGGGGCCACTACAATGAGCAGTTCTTC
cdr3_aa: CASSLGTTGGHYNEQFF

d_call: -
v_call: TRBV7-2
j_call: TRBJ1-2
cdr3_length: 13
clone_size: many
cdr3_nt: TGTGCCAGCAGCTTGTCTTCCAGATATGGCTACACCTTC
cdr3_aa: CASSLSSRYGYTF

d_call: -
v_call: TRBV20-1
j_call: TRBJ2-1
cdr3_length: 15
clone_size: many
cdr3_nt: TGCAGTGCTAGAGAAACGGCTCGGGGGTACAATGAGCAGTTCTTC
cdr3_aa: CSARETARGYNEQFF

d_call: -
v_call: TRBV12-3/TRBV12-4
j_call: TRBJ1-2
cdr3_length: 13
clone_size: few
cdr3_nt: TGTGCCAGCAGTCATTTTAGGGGGGCTGGCTACACCTTC
cdr3_aa: CASSHFRGAGYTF

d_call: TRBD1
v_call: TRBV6-1
j_call: TRBJ2-2
cdr3_length: 15
clone_size: many
cdr3_nt: TGTGCCAGCAGTCCCTGGACAGGGAACACCGGGGAGCTGTTTTTT
cdr3_aa: CASSPWTGNTGELFF

d_call: -
v_call: TRBV7-2
j_call: TRBJ2-5
cdr3_length: 14
clone_size: many
cdr3_nt: TGTGCCAGCAGCTTAGCAGTCAGACAAGAGACCCAGTACTTC
cdr3_aa: CASSLAVRQETQYF

d_call: TRBD1
v_call: TRBV29-1
j_call: TRBJ2-4
cdr3_length: 13
clone_size: many
cdr3_nt: TGCAGCGTTGGGCAGGGACAGGGGAACATTCAGTACTTC
cdr3_aa: CSVGQGQGNIQYF

d_call: -
v_call: TRBV29-1
j_call: TRBJ2-3
cdr3_length: 11
clone_size: many
cdr3_nt: TGCAGCGTTTGGAAGACAGATACGCAGTATTTT
cdr3_aa: CSVWKTDTQYF

d_call: TRBD2
v_call: TRBV20-1
j_call: TRBJ2-1
cdr3_length: 15
clone_size: many
cdr3_nt: TGCAGTGCTAGAGACCGTAGCGGGGGGTACAATGAGCAGTTCTTC
cdr3_aa: CSARDRSGGYNEQFF

d_call: TRBD1
v_call: TRBV12-3/TRBV12-4
j_call: TRBJ1-6
cdr3_length: 14
clone_size: many
cdr3_nt: TGTGCCAGCAAACCGGGACAGGGGAGGGCACCCCTCCACTTT
cdr3_aa: CASKPGQGRAPLHF

d_call: -
v_call: TRBV5-1
j_call: TRBJ2-2
cdr3_length: 14
clone_size: -
cdr3_nt: TGCGCCAGCATGAGTACGGTGAACACCGGGGAGCTGTTTTTT
cdr3_aa: CASMSTVNTGELFF

d_call: TRBD1
v_call: TRBV7-7
j_call: TRBJ2-2
cdr3_length: 15
clone_size: -
cdr3_nt: TGTGCCAGCAGCTTAGACAGGGGTTTAACCGGGGAGCTGTTTTTT
cdr3_aa: CASSLDRGLTGELFF

d_call: TRBD2
v_call: TRBV4-2
j_call: TRBJ2-5
cdr3_length: 17
clone_size: many
cdr3_nt: TGTGCCAGCAGCCAAGATGGTCTAGCGGGAGGGAGAGAGACCCAGTACTTC
cdr3_aa: CASSQDGLAGGRETQYF

d_call: -
v_call: TRBV29-1
j_call: TRBJ2-3
cdr3_length: 12
clone_size: many
cdr3_nt: TGCAGCGTTGGGGGCAGCACAGATACGCAGTATTTT
cdr3_aa: CSVGGSTDTQYF

d_call: TRBD1
v_call: TRBV5-1
j_call: TRBJ2-4
cdr3_length: 13
clone_size: many
cdr3_nt: TGCGCCAGCAGCATGACAGGGGCGGACATTCAGTACTTC
cdr3_aa: CASSMTGADIQYF